The rows below give T cell receptor beta chains drawn from one sample of a study of response to subunit inactivated influenza vaccine. TCRdb reanalysed the RT-PCR reads using MiXCR and keeps one entry per CDR3 protein. The sample has 500,000 to 700,000 distinct CDR3 sequences, roughly 25% seen once. This same sample was also taken into another study, of T cells expressing NK-cell markers.

The sample in question was CD4+ T cells sorted from PBMCs, obtained 11 to 12 days after vaccination. These receptors all come from a man aged 50-60 years who received an inactivated influenza vaccine. Each CDR3 is given with its conserved first and last residue. A D gene is named only where the DNA matches it firmly. For some rows the clone size is stated as once, few or many, or as a class when expanded; others skip it.

CDR3 protein: CASSVGIIGGGSPHEQFF
CDR3 DNA: TGTGCCAGCAGCGTAGGAATCATCGGGGGGGGCTCCCCACATGAGCAGTTCTTC
J gene: TRBJ2-1
V gene: TRBV9
D gene: TRBD2
clone size: -

CDR3 protein: CSASTGAHGQPQHF
CDR3 DNA: TGCAGTGCTTCGACAGGGGCTCATGGTCAGCCCCAGCATTTT
J gene: TRBJ1-5
V gene: TRBV20-1
D gene: TRBD1
clone size: -

CDR3 protein: CSARDWAGPGTDTQYF
CDR3 DNA: TGCAGTGCTAGAGATTGGGCGGGGCCCGGGACAGATACGCAGTATTTT
J gene: TRBJ2-3
V gene: TRBV20-1
D gene: -
clone size: -

CDR3 protein: CASSSEGDYGYTF
CDR3 DNA: TGTGCCAGCAGTTCAGAGGGGGACTATGGCTACACCTTC
J gene: TRBJ1-2
V gene: TRBV3-1
D gene: -
clone size: few

CDR3 protein: CASTRGNTGELFF
CDR3 DNA: TGTGCCAGCACGAGGGGTAACACCGGGGAGCTGTTTTTT
J gene: TRBJ2-2
V gene: TRBV6-1
D gene: -
clone size: few

CDR3 protein: CAISEEQGKGYTF
CDR3 DNA: TGTGCCATCAGTGAGGAACAGGGGAAAGGCTACACCTTC
J gene: TRBJ1-2
V gene: TRBV10-3
D gene: TRBD1
clone size: -

CDR3 protein: CASSRDRASGSDTQYF
CDR3 DNA: TGTGCCAGCAGCCGTGATCGGGCTAGCGGATCAGATACGCAGTATTTT
J gene: TRBJ2-3
V gene: TRBV11-2
D gene: TRBD2
clone size: -

CDR3 protein: CASSKIQGYNEQYF
CDR3 DNA: TGTGCCAGCAGCAAGATCCAGGGGTACAACGAGCAGTACTTC
J gene: TRBJ2-7
V gene: TRBV28
D gene: -
clone size: -

CDR3 protein: CASSFASGGANTDTQYF
CDR3 DNA: TGTGCCAGCAGCTTCGCTAGCGGGGGGGCAAACACAGATACGCAGTATTTT
J gene: TRBJ2-3
V gene: TRBV7-2
D gene: TRBD2
clone size: few

CDR3 protein: CASSHQYEQYF
CDR3 DNA: TGTGCCAGCAGCCATCAATACGAGCAGTACTTC
J gene: TRBJ2-7
V gene: TRBV3-1
D gene: -
clone size: few

CDR3 protein: CASSYSLRVQETQYF
CDR3 DNA: TGTGCCAGCAGTTACTCGTTGAGGGTTCAAGAGACCCAGTACTTC
J gene: TRBJ2-5
V gene: TRBV6-5
D gene: -
clone size: -

CDR3 protein: CASSTPGQGNDEQYF
CDR3 DNA: TGTGCCAGCAGCACGCCGGGACAGGGAAACGACGAGCAGTACTTC
J gene: TRBJ2-7
V gene: TRBV5-6
D gene: TRBD1
clone size: few

CDR3 protein: CASSSDGMGVSGANVLTF
CDR3 DNA: TGCGCCAGCAGCTCGGACGGTATGGGTGTCTCTGGGGCCAACGTCCTGACTTTC
J gene: TRBJ2-6
V gene: TRBV5-1
D gene: -
clone size: -

CDR3 protein: CASRGPGEKLFF
CDR3 DNA: TGTGCCAGCAGGGGCCCTGGGGAAAAACTGTTTTTT
J gene: TRBJ1-4
V gene: TRBV2
D gene: -
clone size: -

CDR3 protein: CASSQSRVATQEKLFF
CDR3 DNA: TGTGCCAGCAGCCAATCCCGGGTTGCTACCCAGGAAAAACTGTTTTTT
J gene: TRBJ1-4
V gene: TRBV7-9
D gene: -
clone size: few

CDR3 protein: CATSDEAGTAQYF
CDR3 DNA: TGTGCCACCAGTGATGAAGCTGGGACGGCTCAGTACTTC
J gene: TRBJ2-4
V gene: TRBV24-1
D gene: -
clone size: -

CDR3 protein: CASSLQPTGGLLSSYNEQFF
CDR3 DNA: TGTGCCAGCAGCCTCCAGCCGACGGGGGGCCTTTTGAGCTCCTACAATGAGCAGTTCTTC
J gene: TRBJ2-1
V gene: TRBV11-2
D gene: -
clone size: -

CDR3 protein: CASTHTASGQAKNIQYF
CDR3 DNA: TGTGCCAGTACCCATACGGCGTCGGGACAAGCCAAAAACATTCAGTACTTC
J gene: TRBJ2-4
V gene: TRBV19
D gene: -
clone size: -

CDR3 protein: CASSPLRRVDGNTIYF
CDR3 DNA: TGTGCCAGCAGTCCACTCAGACGCGTCGATGGAAACACCATATATTTT
J gene: TRBJ1-3
V gene: TRBV12-3/TRBV12-4
D gene: -
clone size: many